One and the same sample provided the 28 T cell receptor beta chains below, sequenced in a study of preoperative IRX-2 immunotherapy in early breast cancer. Indicated treatment: preoperative locoregional IRX-2 cytokine immunotherapy. TCRdb's copy holds only in-frame clones and misses some; the assay was immunoSEQ multiplex PCR. In the table there are around 30,000 clones, approximately 80% of which are singletons. The specimen was obtained from a patient treated with IRX-2 immunotherapy. The receptors here all came from a human donor with breast cancer.

The chain joins TRBV18 to TRBJ2-2, with 10 bases fitting TRBD1. This CDR3 has 17 amino acids. Germline V CDR1 and CDR2: KGHSH, LQKENI. Losses at the gene ends were 4 bases for V and 5 bases for J; bases not matched to a gene: 10. CDR3 amino acids: CASSLLPGTGDTGELFF. The DNA of the CDR3 is TGTGCCAGCTCACTCTTACCCGGGACAGGGGATACCGGGGAGCTGTTTTTT.

V is TRBV30 and J is TRBJ1-2; TRBD1 matches 8 bases. In germline, CDR1 is GTSNPN, CDR2 SVGIG (reference sequence). The CDR3 contains 12 residues. J was trimmed by 5 bases and V by 7 bases; bases with no gene match: 6. CDR3 amino acids: CAFTTGGYGYTF. DNA for the CDR3: TGTGCCTTTACAACAGGGGGGTATGGCTACACCTTC.

The chain couples TRBV23-1 to TRBJ1-4; D gene uncertain. TRBV23-1 is flagged as an ORF with uncertain function. The V and J ends lost 6 bases and 10 bases respectively, with 24 bases between them. The CDR3 consists of 16 residues. The CDR3 coding sequence is TGCGCCAGCAGCCAAGGGCAGGCCAATAACCACGGAAAACTGTTTTTT. This encodes CASSQGQANNHGKLFF.

This clone has more than one count but fewer than ten. The rearrangement links TRBV14 to TRBJ1-1; D unclear. Looked up from germline, CDR1 is SGHDN and CDR2 is FVKESK. This CDR3 spans 16 amino acids. The germline V and J ends were trimmed by 5 bases and 10 bases, with 26 bases remaining between them. The CDR3 sequence: CASSSRLVGPSLVAFF. The CDR3 bases are TGTGCCAGCAGCTCTCGCCTGGTTGGCCCATCCTTGGTAGCTTTCTTT.

The chain carries TRBV11-3 and TRBJ2-5, with TRBD1 as a possible D gene (5 bases). The germline V gene has CDR1 SGHNT and CDR2 YENEEA. The CDR3 runs to 16 residues. The ends were cut back, 4 bases at V and 5 bases at J, with 20 bases in the middle. The CDR3 bases are TGTGCCAGCAGCTGGGGCAGAGACTCCCTATGGGAGACCCAGTACTTC. This translates into CASSWGRDSLWETQYF.

The chain employs TRBV6-8 and TRBJ2-5; D not certain. CDR1 is MNHGY, CDR2 SAAAGT, per germline. The CDR3 loop spans 15 amino acids. V lost 8 bases and J 8 bases, leaving 24 bases between the germline ends. The CDR3: CASATRGPRFSTQYF. The CDR3 nucleotides are TGTGCCAGCGCCACGCGTGGACCCCGTTTTTCAACCCAGTACTTC.

This clone occurred a few times. The rearrangement joins TRBV11-3 to TRBJ2-7; D perhaps matches TRBD1 (6 bases). CDR3 size: 14 residues. V was trimmed by 5 bases and J by 0 bases, leaving 11 bases between them. CDR1 and CDR2 (germline): SGHNT, YENEEA. CDR3 nucleotide sequence: TGTGCCAGCAGCCCTAGGACAGCCTCCTACGAGCAGTACTTC. This sequence encodes CASSPRTASYEQYF.

This clone was detected once. This chain's CDR3 is CASSLTTSGGYEQYF. For the CDR3, the DNA is TGTGCCAGCAGCTTAACCACTAGCGGGGGATACGAGCAGTACTTC. The rearrangement links TRBV11-3 to TRBJ2-7; 11 nucleotides match TRBD2. The CDR3 has 15 amino acids. After removal of 2 bases from V and 4 bases from J, the junction contained 4 bases not matched to a gene. Germline V CDR1 and CDR2: SGHNT, YENEEA.

The chain recombines TRBV6-7 with TRBJ2-5; TRBD1 agrees at 7 bases. TRBV6-7 is marked as an open reading frame, function uncertain. The V gene end was trimmed by 0 bases and the J gene end by 1 base; junction bases not matched to a gene: 8. The CDR3 is 17 residues long. The CDR3 region is CASSYSDWGQCQETQYF. CDR3 nucleotide sequence: TGTGCCAGCAGTTACTCGGATTGGGGACAGTGCCAAGAGACCCAGTACTTC.

The V call is TRBV7-1, the J call TRBJ1-5; 8 nucleotides match TRBD1. TRBV7-1 qualifies as an ORF whose function is uncertain. Unmatched junction bases numbered 8, after V lost 5 bases and J lost 2 bases. This CDR3 spans 16 amino acids. CDR3 region: CASSPGGQGRNQPQHF. DNA for the CDR3: TGTGCCAGCAGCCCCGGCGGACAGGGCCGCAATCAGCCCCAGCATTTT.

V and J are TRBV11-3 and TRBJ2-5, with 13 bases that match TRBD2. V shed 1 base and J 3 bases; nucleotides not matched to a gene: 2. The germline gives CDR1 SGHNT, CDR2 YENEEA. The CDR3 runs 16 residues. The CDR3, as DNA: TGTGCCAGCAGCTTAGGGGGACTAGCGGGAAAAGAGACCCAGTACTTC. Translating gives CASSLGGLAGKETQYF. Full variable domain (rest looked up from reference TRBV11-3 and TRBJ2-5): EAGVVQSPRYKIIEKKQPVAFWCNPISGHNTLYWYLQNLGQGPELLIRYENEEAVDDSQLPKDRFSAERLKGVDSTLKIQPAELGDSAVYLCASSLGGLAGKETQYFGPGTRLLVL.

The chain links TRBV30 to TRBJ1-1, with D perhaps TRBD1 (5 bases). V lost 0 bases and J lost 10, with 9 bases in between. The length of the CDR3 is 11 residues. Per germline, CDR1 GTSNPN and CDR2 SVGIG (reference sequence). The CDR3 region is CAWSVEGPAFF. For the CDR3, the DNA is TGTGCCTGGAGTGTGGAGGGACCAGCTTTCTTT.

The V and J genes are TRBV6-8 and TRBJ2-5; perhaps TRBD2 as D (5 bases). The V end lost 7 bases, the J end lost 5 bases, and 17 bases lay between the germline ends. The CDR3 runs 14 residues. Per the germline V gene, CDR1 is MNHGY and CDR2 is SAAAGT. This CDR3 reads CASTLPRAVETQYF. The CDR3 nucleotides are TGTGCCAGCACCCTCCCGAGGGCCGTGGAGACCCAGTACTTC.

This clone was counted only a few times. The rearrangement joins TRBV18 to TRBJ2-7, with 11 bases aligning to TRBD1. Trimming removed 5 bases from V and 3 bases from J; junction bases left unmatched: 12. Looked up from germline, CDR1 is KGHSH and CDR2 is LQKENI. The CDR3 runs to 17 residues. CDR3 protein: CASSGDRGSSEVYEQYF. As DNA, the CDR3 is TGTGCCAGCTCAGGGGACAGGGGGTCAAGTGAGGTCTACGAGCAGTACTTC.

V and J are TRBV25-1 and TRBJ1-1; D not certain. CDR1 MGHDK and CDR2 SYGVNS come from the germline V gene. CDR3 length: 13 residues. V was cut by 8 bases and J by 11 bases, with 21 bases left in between. This CDR3 is CASGDNYGPLAFF. CDR3 DNA sequence: TGTGCCAGCGGCGACAACTACGGGCCTCTCGCTTTCTTT.

The chain carries TRBV11-1 and TRBJ1-1; weak D call: TRBD1 (5 bases). Looked up from germline, CDR1 is SGHAT and CDR2 is FQDESV (reference sequence). This CDR3 has 16 residues. Trimming removed 4 bases at V and 1 base at J, with 16 bases between. In DNA, the CDR3 is TGTGCCAGCAGCTACGGGTTCGACAGCCCGAACACTGAAGCTTTCTTT. This sequence encodes CASSYGFDSPNTEAFF.

The chain couples TRBV30 to TRBJ1-6; TRBD1 aligns across 8 bases. This CDR3 is built from 18 residues. Per germline, CDR1 GTSNPN and CDR2 SVGIG (reference sequence). With 0 bases clipped from V and 1 base from J, the junction kept 8 bases outside the gene matches. The CDR3 reads CAWSVGDYRGSYNSPLHF. Written as DNA, the CDR3 is TGTGCCTGGAGTGTAGGCGATTACAGGGGGTCCTATAATTCACCCCTCCACTTT.

CDR3 region: CASSHRQGNQQYF. CDR3 nucleotides: TGTGCCAGCAGTCATAGACAGGGGAACCAGCAGTACTTC. The chain couples TRBV28 to TRBJ2-7, with 8 bases identical to TRBD1. V shed 5 bases, J shed 8 bases, and the junction held 8 bases outside the gene matches. The germline V gene encodes CDR1 MDHEN and CDR2 SYDVKM. This CDR3 is built from 13 residues.

This clone was detected a few times. The rearrangement links TRBV29-1 to TRBJ2-5; 9 nucleotides agree with TRBD2. The CDR3 spans 12 residues. CDR1 and CDR2 from the germline V gene are SQVTM and ANQGSEA. V dropped 6 bases and J dropped 2; count of bases not matched to a gene: 1. DNA of the CDR3: TGCAGCGTGGGACTAGCTCAAGAGACCCAGTACTTC. Protein: CSVGLAQETQYF.

The chain carries TRBV1 and TRBJ2-3; TRBD2 is the table's D call, not checked against the DNA. TRBV1 has pseudogene status. The CDR3 covers 15 residues. CDR3 sequence (DNA): TGCGCCAGCAGCCTCCCCGGGATCGAAAGGGATACGCAGTATTTT. It codes for CASSLPGIERDTQYF.

The chain links TRBV7-7 to TRBJ2-1; 7 bases are a match to TRBD2. Looked up from germline, CDR1 is SSHAT and CDR2 is FNYEAQ (reference sequence). Losses at the gene ends were 3 bases for V and 5 bases for J; bases not matched to a gene: 7. The CDR3 is 15 amino acids. This CDR3 is CASSFLSGDDNEQFF. CDR3 DNA sequence: TGTGCCAGCAGCTTTCTGAGCGGGGACGACAATGAGCAGTTCTTC.

This rearrangement joins TRBV30 to TRBJ1-5; tentative D call: TRBD1 (6 bases). The CDR3 runs 13 residues. Trimming shortened V by 4 bases and J by 4 bases, and 11 bases separated the two germline ends. The V gene's germline CDR1 is GTSNPN and CDR2 SVGIG (reference sequence). For the CDR3, the DNA is TGTGCCTGGACCCGGGGGACAAATCAGCCCCAGCATTTT. This sequence encodes CAWTRGTNQPQHF.

The chain employs TRBV6-8 and TRBJ2-1; maybe TRBD1 (6 bases). Deletions cut 6 bases from V and 9 bases from J, with 15 bases between. The CDR3 loop spans 13 amino acids. The germline V gene encodes CDR1 MNHGY and CDR2 SAAAGT. The CDR3 DNA is TGTGCCAGCAGGGGCCACAGGGACGGTGAGCAGTTCTTC. The encoded protein is CASRGHRDGEQFF.

This chain links TRBV7-4 with TRBJ2-5; 9 bases line up with TRBD2. Per germline, CDR1 SGHVT and CDR2 SQSDAQ. Trimming at V came to 1 base and at J to 1 base, leaving 10 bases not matched to a gene. The CDR3 extends over 18 amino acids. CDR3 DNA: TGTGCCAGCAGCTTAGATGAGCGGGAGGTGAAACTCCAAGAGACCCAGTACTTC. It is translated as CASSLDEREVKLQETQYF. The full variable domain, with the rest looked up from reference TRBV7-4 and TRBJ2-5, is GAGVSQSPRYKVAKRGRDVALRCDSISGHVTLYWYRQTLGQGSEVLTYSQSDAQRDKSGRPSGRFSAERPERSVSTLKIQRTEQGDSAVYLCASSLDEREVKLQETQYFGPGTRLLVL.

This chain uses TRBV15 with TRBJ2-5, with 10 bases aligning to TRBD1. Looked up from germline, CDR1 is LNHNV and CDR2 is YYDKDF (reference sequence). This CDR3 has 17 residues. J gave up 0 bases and V 1 base, and 5 bases lay outside the gene matches. This chain's CDR3 is CATSRGTGGPYQETQYF. DNA of the CDR3: TGTGCCACCAGCAGAGGGACAGGGGGACCCTACCAAGAGACCCAGTACTTC.

J is TRBJ1-2 and V is TRBV6-8; weak D call: TRBD1 (6 bases). The length of the CDR3 is 13 residues. Looked up from germline, CDR1 is MNHGY and CDR2 is SAAAGT. Trimming cost V 10 bases and J 8 bases, with 20 bases left between them. CDR3 loop: CAIIDRDTGGYTF. The DNA of the CDR3 is TGTGCCATCATCGACCGGGACACGGGCGGCTACACCTTC.

Concerning this clone: One end of the junction does not line up with germline, which may come from a read error. The chain links TRBV6-8 to TRBJ1-2; D not resolved. This CDR3 region has 14 residues. Germline-derived CDR1 and CDR2 are MNHGY and SAAAGT. Written as DNA, the CDR3 is TGTGCCATCAGTGCACCCAGGACGGGCTATGGCTACACCTTC. This encodes CAISAPRTGYGYTF.

This chain links TRBV11-3 with TRBJ2-2; D is unresolved. V shed 4 bases and J shed 0 bases, with 6 bases lying between them. This CDR3 is built from 14 residues. The germline gives CDR1 SGHNT, CDR2 YENEEA. Here the CDR3 reads CASSSQPNTGELFF. The CDR3, as DNA: TGTGCCAGCAGCTCCCAACCGAACACCGGGGAGCTGTTTTTT.